Each of the 31 T cell receptor beta chains below was sequenced from the same sample in a study of T cells in localized non-small cell lung cancer. Data came from immunoSEQ multiplex PCR; TCRdb stores just in-frame clones and leaves some out. Of tens of thousands of clones listed, roughly 89% are singletons. The sequences come from peripheral blood, collected before any cancer treatment. The receptors were gathered from a woman aged 35-75 years with stage I lung adenocarcinoma.

The rearrangement links TRBV4-1 to TRBJ2-5; 8 bases fit TRBD2. CDR3 length: 16 amino acids. V shed 1 base, J shed 6 bases, and the junction held 10 bases outside the gene matches. From germline, CDR1 is MGHRA and CDR2 YSYEKL. The DNA of the CDR3 is TGCGCCAGCAGCCAAGCCGGGACTAGTGATTTAAAGACCCAGTACTTC. Protein: CASSQAGTSDLKTQYF.

With respect to this clone: The junction and the germline gene differ at one end; a read error may be behind it. V gene TRBV19 combines with J gene TRBJ1-5; perhaps TRBD1 as D (6 bases). This CDR3 has 15 amino acids. The germline V gene has CDR1 LNHDA and CDR2 SQIVND (reference sequence). In DNA form, the CDR3 reads TGTGCCAGTACTCCTGGGGGCAGGGGCAAACAGCCCCAGCATTTT. It is translated as CASTPGGRGKQPQHF.

This sequence joins TRBV11-3 and TRBJ1-6; D is unresolved. Trimming stripped 8 bases from V and 4 bases from J, with 12 bases between. Germline assignment: CDR1 SGHNT and CDR2 YENEEA. The CDR3 length is 14 residues. The CDR3 DNA sequence: TGTGCCAGCGCCAGGTGTGTTTATAATTCACCCCTCCACTTT. Its translation: CASARCVYNSPLHF. Together with reference TRBV11-3 and TRBJ1-6, the CDR3 gives the full variable domain: EAGVVQSPRYKIIEKKQPVAFWCNPISGHNTLYWYLQNLGQGPELLIRYENEEAVDDSQLPKDRFSAERLKGVDSTLKIQPAELGDSAVYLCASARCVYNSPLHFGNGTRLTVT.

The genes are TRBV5-1 and TRBJ1-1; D is ambiguous. Germline CDR1 and CDR2: SGHRS and YFSETQ. This CDR3 is 14 amino acids long. The germline V and J ends were trimmed by 2 bases and 0 bases, with 8 bases remaining between them. CDR3 amino acids: CASSLSGVNTEAFF. Here the CDR3 DNA reads TGCGCCAGCAGCTTAAGCGGCGTGAACACTGAAGCTTTCTTT.

This chain uses TRBV4-3 with TRBJ1-2, with D perhaps matching TRBD1 (6 bases). The CDR3 contains 14 residues. Trimming took off 0 bases at V and 6 bases at J, with 11 bases between the two ends. Germline CDR1 is LGHNA and CDR2 is YSLEER. The CDR3 DNA follows: TGCGCCAGCAGCCAAGATTTAGGGACAAATGGCTACACCTTC. This sequence encodes CASSQDLGTNGYTF.

The chain links TRBV2 to TRBJ1-3; possible D gene TRBD1, 5 bases. V was cut by 6 bases and J by 5 bases, with 14 bases left in between. Germline V gene data show CDR1 as SNHLY and CDR2 as FYNNEI. This CDR3 spans 14 amino acids. CDR3 DNA sequence: TGTGCCAGCAGGGCTCCGGGACCGCGAAACACCATATATTTT. It encodes CASRAPGPRNTIYF.

The chain joins TRBV7-2 to TRBJ1-2; D not certain. This CDR3 spans 13 amino acids. V dropped 3 bases and J dropped 6 bases, with 11 bases sitting between them. Germline CDR1 reads SGHTA; CDR2 reads FQGNSA. The CDR3 coding sequence is TGTGCCAGCAGCTTCCGGGGTTACGATGGCTACACCTTC. Translation gives CASSFRGYDGYTF.

The CDR3 protein is CAWSGQPNQPQHF. The CDR3 DNA sequence: TGTGCCTGGAGCGGGCAGCCCAATCAGCCCCAGCATTTT. This chain links TRBV30 with TRBJ1-5; no reliable D call. In germline, CDR1 is GTSNPN, CDR2 SVGIG (reference sequence). The CDR3 is made up of 13 amino acids. Deletions cut 3 bases from V and 3 bases from J, with 9 bases between.

This clone came up once. The sample contains more than one DNA sequence encoding this CDR3. The chain has TRBV5-1 and TRBJ2-1; D ambiguous. The V end lost 0 bases, the J end lost 0 bases, and 7 bases lay between the germline ends. The CDR3 runs 15 residues. Germline CDR1 SGHRS, CDR2 YFSETQ. The chain's CDR3 is CASSLVPTSYNEQFF. DNA for the CDR3: TGCGCCAGCAGCTTGGTGCCTACCTCCTACAATGAGCAGTTCTTC.

The chain couples TRBV6-6 to TRBJ2-7; D is ambiguous. CDR1 is MNHNY and CDR2 is SVGAGI in the germline V gene (reference sequence). V lost 2 bases to trimming and J lost 9 bases, with 11 bases between them. The CDR3 consists of 12 residues. In nucleotides, the CDR3 is TGTGCCAGCAGTTACGGCCTCTCTTCGCAGTACTTC. It translates to CASSYGLSSQYF.

This chain connects TRBV7-2 to TRBJ2-3; 7 bases line up with TRBD1. This CDR3 is 15 amino acids long. With V trimmed by 0 bases and J by 2 bases, 2 bases remained unmatched. Germline CDR1 SGHTA, CDR2 FQGNSA. The CDR3 is CASSLAGGVTDTQYF. The CDR3 nucleotides are TGTGCCAGCAGCTTAGCAGGGGGCGTCACAGATACGCAGTATTTT. Together with reference TRBV7-2 and TRBJ2-3, the CDR3 gives the full variable domain: GAGVSQSPSNKVTEKGKDVELRCDPISGHTALYWYRQSLGQGLEFLIYFQGNSAPDKSGLPSDRFSAERTGGSVSTLTIQRTQQEDSAVYLCASSLAGGVTDTQYFGPGTRLTVL.

CDR3 sequence: CATSRDSRGYTF. For the CDR3, the DNA is TGTGCCACCAGCAGAGACAGCCGGGGCTACACCTTC. The chain couples TRBV15 to TRBJ1-2; D unresolved. Between the trimmed V and J ends, which lost 0 bases and 8 bases, there was a span of 7 bases. Per the germline V gene, CDR1 is LNHNV and CDR2 is YYDKDF (reference sequence). This CDR3 has 12 residues. Variable domain in full (rest from reference TRBV15 and TRBJ1-2): DAMVIQNPRYQVTQFGKPVTLSCSQTLNHNVMYWYQQKSSQAPKLLFHYYDKDFNNEADTPDNFQSRRPNTSFCFLDIRSPGLGDTAMYLCATSRDSRGYTFGSGTRLTVV.

The V call is TRBV7-8, the J call TRBJ2-1; D gene unclear. Germline V lookup: CDR1 SGHVS, CDR2 FQNEAQ. The CDR3 is made up of 14 amino acids. Trimming removed 4 bases at V and 2 bases at J, with 9 bases between. The CDR3 nucleotides read TGTGCCAGCAGCTCCTCAGAGGCCTACAATGAGCAGTTCTTC. Its translation is CASSSSEAYNEQFF.

This clone was recorded only once. The chain has TRBV28 and TRBJ1-2; weak D call: TRBD1 (5 bases). This CDR3 spans 14 amino acids. The V end lost 5 bases, the J end lost 4 bases, and 14 bases lay between the germline ends. Germline CDR1 MDHEN, CDR2 SYDVKM. The CDR3 sequence is CASSTGQIIYGYTF. CDR3 DNA sequence: TGTGCCAGCAGTACCGGACAAATAATCTATGGCTACACCTTC.

The chain recombines TRBV11-2 with TRBJ1-1, with a possible D match to TRBD1 (6 bases). Germline CDR1 is SGHAT and CDR2 is FQNNGV. V lost 5 bases and J 0 bases, leaving 7 bases between the germline ends. This CDR3 region has 13 residues. CDR3 amino acids: CASSAGVNTEAFF. In DNA form, the CDR3 reads TGTGCCAGCAGCGCAGGGGTGAACACTGAAGCTTTCTTT.

This chain uses TRBV9 with TRBJ1-1, with 9 bases fitting TRBD1. Germline-derived CDR1 and CDR2 are SGDLS and YYNGEE. With V trimmed by 4 bases and J by 4 bases, 5 bases remained unmatched. The CDR3 contains 14 residues. In DNA, the CDR3 is TGTGCCAGCAGCACACAGGGGGCTGGCACTGAAGCTTTCTTT. This sequence encodes CASSTQGAGTEAFF. Full variable domain (missing parts from reference TRBV9 and TRBJ1-1): DSGVTQTPKHLITATGQRVTLRCSPRSGDLSVYWYQQSLDQGLQFLIQYYNGEERAKGNILERFSAQQFPDLHSELNLSSLELGDSALYFCASSTQGAGTEAFFGQGTRLTVV.

This chain's CDR3 is CASSSSRTGADYGYTF. The CDR3 DNA follows: TGTGCCAGTAGTTCGAGCCGAACAGGGGCGGACTATGGCTACACCTTC. V and J are TRBV19 and TRBJ1-2; 7 nucleotides agree with TRBD1. Germline CDR1 reads LNHDA; CDR2 reads SQIVND (reference sequence). The CDR3 is 16 amino acids. V shed 5 bases, J shed 3 bases, and the junction held 12 bases outside the gene matches.

The CDR3, as DNA: TGTGCCAGCAGCCCCTTGCAGGGGGCCCGAAACACCATATATTTT. Encoded protein: CASSPLQGARNTIYF. The gene calls are TRBV7-2 and TRBJ1-3; 8 bases are shared with TRBD1. The CDR3 runs 15 residues. From germline, CDR1 is SGHTA and CDR2 FQGNSA. V gave up 5 bases and J gave up 5 bases; unmatched junction bases: 8.

Worth noting for this clone: One end of the junction fails to match germline, which may point to a read error. This sample includes further DNA sequences coding for the same CDR3. This sequence joins TRBV6-5 and TRBJ1-1; D ambiguous. The CDR3 extends over 13 amino acids. CDR1 MNHEY and CDR2 SVGAGI come from the germline V gene. Here the CDR3 DNA reads TGTGCCAGCAGTTACGGCATGAACACTGAGGCTTTCTTT. Encoded protein: CASSYGMNTEAFF.

The chain joins TRBV19 to TRBJ2-5, with 7 bases aligning to TRBD2. The V gene end was trimmed by 7 bases and the J gene end by 2 bases; junction bases not matched to a gene: 7. Germline values: CDR1 LNHDA, CDR2 SQIVND (reference sequence). The CDR3 sequence is 14 residues long. DNA for the CDR3: TGTGCCAGTAACCCCGGGGGGAATCAAGAGACCCAGTACTTC. Translation gives CASNPGGNQETQYF.

V gene TRBV12-1 combines with J gene TRBJ1-3. TRBV12-1 is labeled a pseudogene. The CDR3 spans 12 residues. The chain's CDR3 is CASSLRTITIYF. The CDR3 coding sequence is TGTGCCAGCAGCTTGCGCACTATCACCATATATTTT.

The chain carries TRBV30 and TRBJ2-5; 10 bases agree with TRBD2. This CDR3 has 14 amino acids. Germline-derived CDR1 and CDR2 are GTSNPN and SVGIG (reference sequence). V trimming: 4 bases; J trimming: 4 bases; junction bases outside the gene matches: 6. The CDR3 spells CAWTHSGGRETQYF. The CDR3 DNA is TGTGCCTGGACGCATAGCGGGGGGCGAGAGACCCAGTACTTC.

The genes are TRBV7-6 and TRBJ2-3; 9 nucleotides agree with TRBD2. The germline V gene encodes CDR1 SGHVS and CDR2 FNYEAQ. The V segment lost 1 base and the J segment 0 bases; nucleotides outside the gene matches: 2. The CDR3 runs 16 residues. CDR3: CASSLVAGASTDTQYF. CDR3 DNA: TGTGCCAGCAGCTTAGTAGCGGGGGCGAGCACAGATACGCAGTATTTT.

The gene calls are TRBV19 and TRBJ2-7; 9 bases line up with TRBD1. V shed 5 bases, J shed 6 bases, and the junction held 11 bases outside the gene matches. The germline V gene encodes CDR1 LNHDA and CDR2 SQIVND (reference sequence). The length of the CDR3 is 15 residues. The CDR3 DNA sequence: TGTGCCAGTAGTGCCGGTGGGACAGGGTATCGCGAGCAGTACTTC. This codes for CASSAGGTGYREQYF.

Points on this clone: Other DNA sequences from this sample encode an identical CDR3 as well. This chain joins TRBV5-1 and TRBJ1-2; perhaps TRBD1 as D (6 bases). This CDR3 region has 13 residues. Trimming removed 0 bases from V and 8 bases from J, with 11 bases in between. Germline V gene lookup returns CDR1 SGHRS and CDR2 YFSETQ. This chain's CDR3 is CASSLDRVRGYTF. In DNA, the CDR3 is TGCGCCAGCAGCTTGGACAGGGTGCGAGGCTACACCTTC.

The genes are TRBV9 and TRBJ2-2; D not resolved. Per germline, CDR1 SGDLS and CDR2 YYNGEE. The V end lost 6 bases, the J end lost 13 bases, and 22 bases lay between the germline ends. CDR3 size: 14 residues. CDR3 sequence: CASTLGRSDGGLFF. The CDR3 coding sequence is TGTGCCAGCACCTTAGGGCGGAGCGATGGTGGGCTGTTTTTT.

The gene calls are TRBV21-1 and TRBJ1-3; the table assigns TRBD1, which was not confirmed against the DNA. TRBV21-1 is a pseudogene segment. The CDR3 spans 16 residues. The CDR3 is CASSTGQAFSGNTIYF. For the CDR3, the DNA is TGTGCCAGCAGCACCGGACAGGCTTTCTCTGGAAACACCATATATTTT.

This clone has only one observation. The CDR3 nucleotides are TGTGCCAGCAGTTACCGTTCAAGGGGACCGAACACTGAAGCTTTCTTT. Translated, it gives CASSYRSRGPNTEAFF. The chain recombines TRBV6-5 with TRBJ1-1; the D gene is possibly TRBD1 (5 bases). Germline CDR1 reads MNHEY; CDR2 reads SVGAGI. This CDR3 has 16 amino acids. V dropped 2 bases and J dropped 1 base, with 14 bases sitting between them.

This rearrangement joins TRBV23-1 to TRBJ2-1, with D possibly matching TRBD1 (5 bases). TRBV23-1 is treated as an ORF (open reading frame) with a function not yet certain. The V end was cut by 2 bases, the J end by 1 base, with 15 bases between. The CDR3 has 17 amino acids. CDR3 sequence reads: CASSQRRQGWSYNEQFF. The CDR3 region has the DNA TGCGCCAGCAGTCAAAGAAGGCAGGGTTGGTCCTACAATGAGCAGTTCTTC.

This chain connects TRBV19 to TRBJ1-5; D ambiguous. V was cut by 7 bases and J by 5 bases, with 12 bases left in between. This CDR3 comprises 13 residues. CDR1 is LNHDA, CDR2 SQIVND, per germline (reference sequence). CDR3 protein: CASTHQADQPQHF. CDR3 sequence (DNA): TGTGCCAGTACTCACCAGGCTGATCAGCCCCAGCATTTT.

V gene TRBV2 combines with J gene TRBJ1-5, with D possibly TRBD1 on 5 matching bases. The CDR3 length is 14 residues. The germline V and J ends were trimmed by 5 bases and 5 bases, with 13 bases remaining between them. Germline V CDR1 and CDR2: SNHLY, FYNNEI. CDR3 in amino acids: CASSSSGVHQPQHF. The CDR3 DNA reads as TGTGCCAGCAGTTCATCGGGGGTCCATCAGCCCCAGCATTTT.